Sequencing of this T cell receptor beta chain was carried out in a study of memory CD8 T cells in hepatitis C reinfection. Sample time point: pre-reinfection, 55 to 20 weeks before reinfection detection. The sorted cells went straight to TCR sequencing with no prior in vitro expansion. Trimming removed 3 bases at V and 5 bases at J, with 13 bases between. The CDR3 covers 15 residues. Germline V lookup: CDR1 MRHNA, CDR2 SNTAGT. Data came from immunoSEQ multiplex PCR; TCRdb stores just in-frame clones and leaves some out. The data show approximately 50,000 clones, about 90% seen once. This chain uses TRBV6-4 with TRBJ2-2; D is perhaps TRBD2 (6 bases). Sequencing was performed on naive CD8+ T cells sorted from blood. This TCR was recovered from a man aged 18 to 30 with hepatitis C virus infection. The DNA of the CDR3 is TGTGCCAGCAGTGAGGAAGCGGGTGATACCGGGGAGCTGTTTTTT. This encodes CASSEEAGDTGELFF.